This T cell receptor beta chain was recovered during a study of regulatory T cells in long-lasting Graves disease. Time point: persistent/refractory GD, antithyroid drugs over 5 years with positive TRAb. Extracted PBMC RNA gave rise to the TCR library. The authors built TCR beta libraries using iRepertoire HTBI primers and Arm-PCR of CDR3 regions. One entry per CDR3 protein results from TCRdb running MiXCR on the multiplex PCR reads. The profile shows fewer than 400,000 distinct CDR3 sequences, less than 25% of them singletons. This CDR3 is 12 amino acids long. V was trimmed by 2 bases and J by 4 bases, leaving 5 bases between them.

The specimen was peripheral blood mononuclear cells (PBMCs), collected when the disease was refractory, from a patient treated with antithyroid drugs. The TCR originated in a female donor with Graves disease. The chain has TRBV12-3 or TRBV12-4 and TRBJ1-2; D unclear. The CDR3 loop is CASSLLTYGYTF. DNA of the CDR3: TGTGCCAGCAGTTTACTAACCTATGGCTACACCTTC.